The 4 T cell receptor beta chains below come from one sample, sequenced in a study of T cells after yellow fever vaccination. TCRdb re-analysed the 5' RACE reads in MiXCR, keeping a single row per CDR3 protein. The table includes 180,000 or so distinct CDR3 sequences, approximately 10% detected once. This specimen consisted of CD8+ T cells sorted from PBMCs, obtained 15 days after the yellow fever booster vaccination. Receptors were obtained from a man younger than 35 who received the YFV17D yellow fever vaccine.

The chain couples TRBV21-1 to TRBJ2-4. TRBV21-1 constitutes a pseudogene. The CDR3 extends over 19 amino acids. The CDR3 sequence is CASSKVGFMCVEAKNIQYF. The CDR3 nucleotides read TGTGCCAGCAGCAAAGTGGGGTTTATGTGTGTGGAGGCCAAAAACATTCAGTACTTC.

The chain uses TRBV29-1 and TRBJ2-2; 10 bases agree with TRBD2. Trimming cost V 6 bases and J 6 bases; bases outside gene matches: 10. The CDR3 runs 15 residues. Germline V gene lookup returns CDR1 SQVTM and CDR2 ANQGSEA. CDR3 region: CSVDSERGGPGELFF. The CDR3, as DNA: TGCAGCGTCGATTCGGAGCGGGGGGGCCCCGGGGAGCTGTTTTTT.

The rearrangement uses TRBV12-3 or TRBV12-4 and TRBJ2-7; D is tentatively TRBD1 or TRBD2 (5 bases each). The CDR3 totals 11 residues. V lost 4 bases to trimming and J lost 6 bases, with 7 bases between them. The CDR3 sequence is CASSYGTEQYF. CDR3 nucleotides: TGTGCCAGCAGTTACGGGACCGAGCAGTACTTC.

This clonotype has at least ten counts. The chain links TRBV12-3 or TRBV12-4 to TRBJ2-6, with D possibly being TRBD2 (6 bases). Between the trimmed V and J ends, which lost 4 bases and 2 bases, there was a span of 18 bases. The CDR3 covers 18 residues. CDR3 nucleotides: TGTGCCAGCAGTTCTAGCGTCGAAGGGAGAGCTGGGGCCAACGTCCTGACTTTC. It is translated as CASSSSVEGRAGANVLTF.